This TCR beta chain comes out of a study of blood T cell repertoires in COVID-19. Method: immunoSEQ multiplex PCR; TCRdb's copy keeps in-frame clones and lacks some. The sample lists fewer than 150,000 clones, roughly 85% seen once, with 4.3% in the top ten. V shed 0 bases and J shed 2 bases, with 11 bases lying between them. Per the germline V gene, CDR1 is SGHRS and CDR2 is YFSETQ. The CDR3 extends over 15 amino acids. Specimen: peripheral blood. The sequence derives from a human donor in a cohort sampled during active COVID-19. J is TRBJ1-1 and V is TRBV5-1, with D possibly matching TRBD1 (6 bases). For the CDR3, the DNA is TGCGCCAGCAGCTTGGCCTCGGACAGCAACACTGAAGCTTTCTTT. It translates to CASSLASDSNTEAFF.